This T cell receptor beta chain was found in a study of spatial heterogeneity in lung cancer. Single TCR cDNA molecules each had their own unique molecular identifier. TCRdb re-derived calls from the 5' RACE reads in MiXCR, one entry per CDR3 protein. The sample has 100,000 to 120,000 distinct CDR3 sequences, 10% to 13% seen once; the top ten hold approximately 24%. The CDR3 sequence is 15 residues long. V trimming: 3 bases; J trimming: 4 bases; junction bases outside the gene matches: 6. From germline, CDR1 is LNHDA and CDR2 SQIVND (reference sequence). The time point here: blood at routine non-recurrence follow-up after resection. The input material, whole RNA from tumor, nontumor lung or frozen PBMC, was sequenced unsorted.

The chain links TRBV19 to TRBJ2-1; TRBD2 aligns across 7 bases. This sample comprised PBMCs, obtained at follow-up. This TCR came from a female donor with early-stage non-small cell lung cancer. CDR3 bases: TGTGCCAGTAGTATTAATCGGGAGGTATACAATGAGCAGTTCTTC. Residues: CASSINREVYNEQFF.